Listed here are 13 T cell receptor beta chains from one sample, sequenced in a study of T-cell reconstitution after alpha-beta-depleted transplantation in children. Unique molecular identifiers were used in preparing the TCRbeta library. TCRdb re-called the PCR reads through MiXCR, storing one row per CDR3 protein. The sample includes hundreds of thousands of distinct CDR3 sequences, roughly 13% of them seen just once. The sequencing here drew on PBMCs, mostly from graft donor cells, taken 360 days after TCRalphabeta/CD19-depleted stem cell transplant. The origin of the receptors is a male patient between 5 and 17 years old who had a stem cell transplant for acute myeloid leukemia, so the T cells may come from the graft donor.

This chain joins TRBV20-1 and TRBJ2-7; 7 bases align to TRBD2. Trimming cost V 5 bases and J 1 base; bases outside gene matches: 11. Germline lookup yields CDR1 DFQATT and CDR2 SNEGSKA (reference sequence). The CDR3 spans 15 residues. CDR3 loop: CSAGFGGGFSYEQYF. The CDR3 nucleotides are TGCAGTGCTGGGTTTGGCGGGGGATTTTCCTACGAGCAGTACTTC.

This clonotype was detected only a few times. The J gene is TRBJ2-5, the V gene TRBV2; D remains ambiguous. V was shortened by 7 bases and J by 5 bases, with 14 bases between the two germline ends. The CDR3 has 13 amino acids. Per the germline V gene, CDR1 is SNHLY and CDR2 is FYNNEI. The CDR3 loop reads CASKQASSETQYF. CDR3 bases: TGTGCCAGCAAGCAGGCTTCGAGCGAGACCCAGTACTTC.

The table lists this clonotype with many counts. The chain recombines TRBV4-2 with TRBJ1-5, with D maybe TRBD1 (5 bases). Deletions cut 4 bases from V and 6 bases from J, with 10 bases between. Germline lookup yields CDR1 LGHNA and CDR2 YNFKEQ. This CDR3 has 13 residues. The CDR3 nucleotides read TGTGCCAGCAGCCCCGGGGGAGGTCAGCCCCAGCATTTT. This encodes CASSPGGGQPQHF.

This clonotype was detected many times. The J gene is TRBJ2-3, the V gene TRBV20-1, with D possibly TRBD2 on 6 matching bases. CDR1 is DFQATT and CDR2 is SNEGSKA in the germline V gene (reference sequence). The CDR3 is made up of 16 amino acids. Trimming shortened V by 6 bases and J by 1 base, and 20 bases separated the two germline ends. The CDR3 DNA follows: TGCAGTGCCCGCCGGGGGTCGGGAATTGGCACAGATACGCAGTATTTT. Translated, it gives CSARRGSGIGTDTQYF.

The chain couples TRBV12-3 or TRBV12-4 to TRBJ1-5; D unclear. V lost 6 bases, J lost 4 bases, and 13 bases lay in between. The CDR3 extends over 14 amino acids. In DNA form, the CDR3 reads TGTGCCAGCAGCCCCTTGAGCTTTAATCAGCCCCAGCATTTT. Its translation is CASSPLSFNQPQHF.

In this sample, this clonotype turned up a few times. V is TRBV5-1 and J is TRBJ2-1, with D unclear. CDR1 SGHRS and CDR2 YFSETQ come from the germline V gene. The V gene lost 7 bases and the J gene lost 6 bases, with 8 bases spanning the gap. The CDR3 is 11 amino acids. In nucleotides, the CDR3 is TGCGCCAGCCGGGTCCTCAATGAGCAGTTCTTC. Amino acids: CASRVLNEQFF.

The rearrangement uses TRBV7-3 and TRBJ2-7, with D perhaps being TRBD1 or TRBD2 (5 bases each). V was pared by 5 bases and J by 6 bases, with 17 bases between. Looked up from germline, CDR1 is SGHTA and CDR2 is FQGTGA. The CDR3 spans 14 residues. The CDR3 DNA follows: TGTGCCAGCAGCACCCGAGGGGCCGGAAGCGAGCAGTACTTC. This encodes CASSTRGAGSEQYF.

The CDR3: CASSVTGVYEQYF. CDR3 nucleotides: TGTGCCAGCAGTGTGACAGGGGTCTACGAGCAGTACTTC. The chain combines TRBV25-1 with TRBJ2-7; 8 bases fit TRBD1. Trimming removed 4 bases from V and 3 bases from J; junction bases left unmatched: 2. Germline V gene data show CDR1 as MGHDK and CDR2 as SYGVNS. This CDR3 is 13 amino acids long.

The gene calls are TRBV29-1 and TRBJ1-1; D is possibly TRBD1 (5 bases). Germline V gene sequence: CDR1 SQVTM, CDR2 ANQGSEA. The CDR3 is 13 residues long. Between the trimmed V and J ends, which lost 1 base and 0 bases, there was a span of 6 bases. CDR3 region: CSVEGRVNTEAFF. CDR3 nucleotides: TGCAGCGTTGAAGGCAGGGTGAACACTGAAGCTTTCTTT.

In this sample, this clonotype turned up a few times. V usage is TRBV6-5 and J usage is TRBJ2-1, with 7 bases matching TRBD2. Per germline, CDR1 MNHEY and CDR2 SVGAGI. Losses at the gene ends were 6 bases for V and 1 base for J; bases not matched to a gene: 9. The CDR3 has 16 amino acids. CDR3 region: CASSFSSGVSYNEQFF. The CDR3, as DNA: TGTGCCAGCAGCTTTTCTAGCGGAGTATCCTACAATGAGCAGTTCTTC.

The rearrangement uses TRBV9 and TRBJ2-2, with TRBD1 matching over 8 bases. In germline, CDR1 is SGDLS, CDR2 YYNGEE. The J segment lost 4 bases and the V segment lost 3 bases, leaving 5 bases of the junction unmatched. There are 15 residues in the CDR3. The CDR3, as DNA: TGTGCCAGCAGCGGACAGGGGCCAACCACCGGGGAGCTGTTTTTT. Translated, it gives CASSGQGPTTGELFF.

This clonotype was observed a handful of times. The DNA of the CDR3 is TGTGCCAGCAGCCAAGTCGGGGGAGCCGGGGAGCTGTTTTTT. Protein: CASSQVGGAGELFF. The chain uses TRBV4-2 and TRBJ2-2; a weak D match, TRBD2 (6 bases). V was clipped by 1 base and J by 6 bases, with 9 bases between them. The germline gives CDR1 LGHNA, CDR2 YNFKEQ. CDR3 length: 14 residues.

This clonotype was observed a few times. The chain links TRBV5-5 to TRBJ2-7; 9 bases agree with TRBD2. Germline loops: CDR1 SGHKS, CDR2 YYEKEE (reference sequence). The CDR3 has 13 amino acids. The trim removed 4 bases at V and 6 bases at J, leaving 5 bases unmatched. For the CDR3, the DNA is TGTGCCAGCAGCGTTCTAGCGGGGCTCGAGCAGTACTTC. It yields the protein CASSVLAGLEQYF.